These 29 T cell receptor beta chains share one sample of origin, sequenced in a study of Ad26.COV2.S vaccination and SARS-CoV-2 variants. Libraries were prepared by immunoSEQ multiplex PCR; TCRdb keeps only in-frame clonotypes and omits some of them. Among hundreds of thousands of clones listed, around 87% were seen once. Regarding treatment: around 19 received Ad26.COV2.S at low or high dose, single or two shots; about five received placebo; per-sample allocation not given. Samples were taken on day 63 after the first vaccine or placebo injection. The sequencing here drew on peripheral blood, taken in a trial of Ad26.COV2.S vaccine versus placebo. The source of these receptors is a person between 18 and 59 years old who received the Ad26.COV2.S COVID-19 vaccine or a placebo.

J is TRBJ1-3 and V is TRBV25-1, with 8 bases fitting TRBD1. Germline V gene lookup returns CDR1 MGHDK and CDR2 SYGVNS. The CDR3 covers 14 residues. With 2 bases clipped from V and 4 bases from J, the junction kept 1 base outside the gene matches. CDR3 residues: CASSETGGGNTIYF. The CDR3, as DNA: TGTGCCAGCAGTGAAACAGGGGGAGGAAACACCATATATTTT.

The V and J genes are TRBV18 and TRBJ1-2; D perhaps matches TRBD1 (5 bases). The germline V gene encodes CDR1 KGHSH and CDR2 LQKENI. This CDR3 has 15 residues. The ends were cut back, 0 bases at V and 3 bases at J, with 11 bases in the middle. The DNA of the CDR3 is TGTGCCAGCTCACCACCCCGGGGGAACGACTATGGCTACACCTTC. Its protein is CASSPPRGNDYGYTF.

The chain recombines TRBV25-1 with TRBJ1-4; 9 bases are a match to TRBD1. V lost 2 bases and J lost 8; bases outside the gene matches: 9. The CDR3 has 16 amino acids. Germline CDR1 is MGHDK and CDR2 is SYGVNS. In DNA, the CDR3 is TGTGCCAGCAGTGAAGAGGGAACAGGGGGCTTGGAAAAACTGTTTTTT. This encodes CASSEEGTGGLEKLFF.

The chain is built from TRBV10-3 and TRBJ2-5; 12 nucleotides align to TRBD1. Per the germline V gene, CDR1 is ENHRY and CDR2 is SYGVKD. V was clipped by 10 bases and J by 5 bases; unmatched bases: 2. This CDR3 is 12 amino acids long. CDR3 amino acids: CATGTGGETQYF. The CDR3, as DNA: TGTGCCACGGGGACAGGGGGCGAGACCCAGTACTTC.

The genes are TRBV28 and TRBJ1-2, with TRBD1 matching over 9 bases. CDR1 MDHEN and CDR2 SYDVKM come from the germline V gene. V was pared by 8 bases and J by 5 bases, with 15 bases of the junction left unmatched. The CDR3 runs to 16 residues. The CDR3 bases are TGTGCCAGCGGAGGACCATCGGACAGGGGTTATTATGGCTACACCTTC. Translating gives CASGGPSDRGYYGYTF.

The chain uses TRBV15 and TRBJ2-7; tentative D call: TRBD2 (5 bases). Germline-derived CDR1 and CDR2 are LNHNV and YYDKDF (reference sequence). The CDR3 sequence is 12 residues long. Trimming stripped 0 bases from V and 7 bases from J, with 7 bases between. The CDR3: CATSREGGEQYF. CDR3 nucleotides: TGTGCCACCAGCAGAGAGGGCGGGGAGCAGTACTTC.

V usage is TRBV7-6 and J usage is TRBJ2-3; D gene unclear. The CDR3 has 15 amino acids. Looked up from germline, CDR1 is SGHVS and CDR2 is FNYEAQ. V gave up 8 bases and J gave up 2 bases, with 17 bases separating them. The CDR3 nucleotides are TGTGCCAGCCGTCCCACTATCTCCTCCACAGATACGCAGTATTTT. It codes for CASRPTISSTDTQYF.

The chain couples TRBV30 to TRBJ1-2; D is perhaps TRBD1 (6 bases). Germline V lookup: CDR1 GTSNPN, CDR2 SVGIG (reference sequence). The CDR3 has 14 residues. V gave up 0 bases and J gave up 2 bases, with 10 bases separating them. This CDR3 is CAWSVGTGNYGYTF. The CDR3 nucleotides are TGTGCCTGGAGTGTAGGTACAGGGAACTATGGCTACACCTTC.

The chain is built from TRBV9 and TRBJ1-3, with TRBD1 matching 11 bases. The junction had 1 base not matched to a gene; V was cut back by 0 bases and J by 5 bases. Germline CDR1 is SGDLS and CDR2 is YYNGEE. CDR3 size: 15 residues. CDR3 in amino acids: CASSVGTGGRNTIYF. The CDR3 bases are TGTGCCAGCAGCGTAGGGACAGGGGGCAGAAACACCATATATTTT.

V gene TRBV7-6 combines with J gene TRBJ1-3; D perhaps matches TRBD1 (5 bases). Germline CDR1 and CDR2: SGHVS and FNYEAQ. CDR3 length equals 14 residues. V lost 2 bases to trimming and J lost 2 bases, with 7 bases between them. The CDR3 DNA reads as TGTGCCAGCAGCTTAAGCAGGGCTGGAAACACCATATATTTT. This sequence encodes CASSLSRAGNTIYF.

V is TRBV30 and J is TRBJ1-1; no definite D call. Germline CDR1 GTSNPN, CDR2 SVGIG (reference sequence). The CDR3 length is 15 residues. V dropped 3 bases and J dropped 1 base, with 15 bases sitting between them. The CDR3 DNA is TGTGCCTGGAGGGGTTTCGGTGGAGCGAACACTGAAGCTTTCTTT. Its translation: CAWRGFGGANTEAFF.

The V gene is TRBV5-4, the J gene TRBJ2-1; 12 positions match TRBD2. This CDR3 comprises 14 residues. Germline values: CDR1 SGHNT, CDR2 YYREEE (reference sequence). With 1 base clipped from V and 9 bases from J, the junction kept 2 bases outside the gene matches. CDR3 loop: CASSLTLAGGEQFF. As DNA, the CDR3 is TGTGCCAGCAGCTTGACACTAGCGGGAGGTGAGCAGTTCTTC. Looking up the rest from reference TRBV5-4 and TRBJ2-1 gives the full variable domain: ETGVTQSPTHLIKTRGQQVTLRCSSQSGHNTVSWYQQALGQGPQFIFQYYREEENGRGNFPPRFSGLQFPNYSSELNVNALELDDSALYLCASSLTLAGGEQFFGPGTRLTVL.

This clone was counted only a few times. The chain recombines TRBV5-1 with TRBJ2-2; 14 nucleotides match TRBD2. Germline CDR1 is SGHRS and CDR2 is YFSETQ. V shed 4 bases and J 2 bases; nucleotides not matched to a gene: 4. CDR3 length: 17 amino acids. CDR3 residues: CASSPGTSGSNTGELFF. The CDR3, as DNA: TGCGCCAGCAGCCCCGGGACTAGCGGGAGTAACACCGGGGAGCTGTTTTTT. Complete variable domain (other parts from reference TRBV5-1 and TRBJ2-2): KAGVTQTPRYLIKTRGQQVTLSCSPISGHRSVSWYQQTPGQGLQFLFEYFSETQRNKGNFPGRFSGRQFSNSRSEMNVSTLELGDSALYLCASSPGTSGSNTGELFFGEGSRLTVL.

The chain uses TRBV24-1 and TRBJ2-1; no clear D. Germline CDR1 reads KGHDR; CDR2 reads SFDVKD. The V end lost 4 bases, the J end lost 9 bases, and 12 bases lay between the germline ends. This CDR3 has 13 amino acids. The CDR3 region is CATSDAAASEQFF. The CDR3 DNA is TGTGCCACCAGTGACGCAGCAGCTAGTGAGCAGTTCTTC.

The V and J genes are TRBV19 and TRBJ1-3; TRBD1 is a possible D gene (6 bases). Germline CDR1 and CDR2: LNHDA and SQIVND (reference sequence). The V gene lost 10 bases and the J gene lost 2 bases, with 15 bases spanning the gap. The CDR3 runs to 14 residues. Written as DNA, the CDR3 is TGTGCCACTTTCGCGGGGGCCCCTGGAAACACCATATATTTT. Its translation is CATFAGAPGNTIYF.

CDR3 amino acids: CASSEAYRGGDTEAFF. The CDR3, as DNA: TGTGCCAGCAGTGAAGCGTACAGGGGGGGCGACACTGAAGCTTTCTTT. The chain couples TRBV2 to TRBJ1-1; 8 bases are shared with TRBD1. Trimming removed 0 bases from V and 3 bases from J; junction bases left unmatched: 6. Germline V lookup: CDR1 SNHLY, CDR2 FYNNEI. The CDR3 contains 16 residues.

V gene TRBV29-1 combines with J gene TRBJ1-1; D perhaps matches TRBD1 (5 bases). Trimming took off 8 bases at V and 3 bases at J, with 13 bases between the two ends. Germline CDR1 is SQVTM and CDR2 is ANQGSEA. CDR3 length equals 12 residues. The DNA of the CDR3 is TGCAGCCTAATGCGGGGGGACACTGAAGCTTTCTTT. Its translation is CSLMRGDTEAFF.

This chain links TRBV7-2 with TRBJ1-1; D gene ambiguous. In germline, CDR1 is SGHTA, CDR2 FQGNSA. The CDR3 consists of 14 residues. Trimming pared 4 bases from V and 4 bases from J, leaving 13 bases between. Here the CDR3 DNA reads TGTGCCAGCAGCTCACGACAAGGGTCCACTGAAGCTTTCTTT. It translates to CASSSRQGSTEAFF.

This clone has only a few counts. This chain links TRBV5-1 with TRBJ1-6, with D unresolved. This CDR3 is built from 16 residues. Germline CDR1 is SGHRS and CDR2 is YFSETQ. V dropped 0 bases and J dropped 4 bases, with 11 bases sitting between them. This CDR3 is CASSLVAAEYNSPLHF. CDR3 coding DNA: TGCGCCAGCAGCTTGGTCGCCGCTGAATATAATTCACCCCTCCACTTT.

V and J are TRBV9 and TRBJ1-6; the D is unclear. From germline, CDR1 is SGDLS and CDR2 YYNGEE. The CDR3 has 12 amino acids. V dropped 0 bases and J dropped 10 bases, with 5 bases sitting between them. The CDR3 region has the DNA TGTGCCAGCAGCGTAGAAGGATCACCCCTCCACTTT. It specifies CASSVEGSPLHF.

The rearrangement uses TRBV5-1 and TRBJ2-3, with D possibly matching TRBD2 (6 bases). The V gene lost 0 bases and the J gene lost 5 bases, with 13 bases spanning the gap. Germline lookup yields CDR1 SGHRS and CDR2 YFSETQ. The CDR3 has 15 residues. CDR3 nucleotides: TGCGCCAGCAGCTTGGATCCGGGGGTGGAAGATACGCAGTATTTT. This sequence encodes CASSLDPGVEDTQYF.

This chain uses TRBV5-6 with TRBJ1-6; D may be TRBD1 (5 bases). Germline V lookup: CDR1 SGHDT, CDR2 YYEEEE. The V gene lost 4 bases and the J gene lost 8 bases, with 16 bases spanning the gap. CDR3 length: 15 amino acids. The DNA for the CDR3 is TGTGCCAGCAGCCCGATAATTCAGGGTGATTCACCCCTCCACTTT. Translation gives CASSPIIQGDSPLHF.

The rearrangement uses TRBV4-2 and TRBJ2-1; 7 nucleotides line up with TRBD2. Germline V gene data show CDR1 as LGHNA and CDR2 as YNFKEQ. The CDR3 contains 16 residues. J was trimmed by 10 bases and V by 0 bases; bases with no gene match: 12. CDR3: CASSQESAGVPKEQFF. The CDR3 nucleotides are TGTGCCAGCAGCCAAGAATCCGCGGGAGTTCCTAAGGAGCAGTTCTTC.

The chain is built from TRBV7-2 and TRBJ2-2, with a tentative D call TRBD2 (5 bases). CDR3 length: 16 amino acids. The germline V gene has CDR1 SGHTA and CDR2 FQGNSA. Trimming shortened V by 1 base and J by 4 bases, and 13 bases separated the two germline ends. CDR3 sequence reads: CASSLVRGFGTGELFF. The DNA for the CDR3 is TGTGCCAGCAGCTTAGTACGAGGGTTTGGCACCGGGGAGCTGTTTTTT.

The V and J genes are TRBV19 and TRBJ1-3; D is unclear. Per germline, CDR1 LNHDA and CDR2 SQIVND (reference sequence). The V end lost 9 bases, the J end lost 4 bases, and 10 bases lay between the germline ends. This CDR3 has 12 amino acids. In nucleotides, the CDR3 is TGTGCCAGCTCTTTTCTCGGAAACACCATATATTTT. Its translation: CASSFLGNTIYF. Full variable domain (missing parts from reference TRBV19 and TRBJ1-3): DGGITQSPKYLFRKEGQNVTLSCEQNLNHDAMYWYRQDPGQGLRLIYYSQIVNDFQKGDIAEGYSVSREKKESFPLTVTSAQKNPTAFYLCASSFLGNTIYFGEGSWLTVV.

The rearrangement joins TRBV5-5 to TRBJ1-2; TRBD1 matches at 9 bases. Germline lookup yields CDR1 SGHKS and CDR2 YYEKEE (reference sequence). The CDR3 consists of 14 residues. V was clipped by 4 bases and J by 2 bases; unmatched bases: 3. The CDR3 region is CASSLGQGNYGYTF. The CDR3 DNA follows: TGTGCCAGCAGCCTCGGACAGGGGAACTATGGCTACACCTTC.

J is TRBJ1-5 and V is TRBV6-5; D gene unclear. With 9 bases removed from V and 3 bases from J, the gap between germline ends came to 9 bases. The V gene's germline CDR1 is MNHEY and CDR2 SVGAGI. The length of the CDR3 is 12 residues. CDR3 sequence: CASSGTNQPQHF. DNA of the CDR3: TGTGCCAGTTCGGGCACCAATCAGCCCCAGCATTTT.

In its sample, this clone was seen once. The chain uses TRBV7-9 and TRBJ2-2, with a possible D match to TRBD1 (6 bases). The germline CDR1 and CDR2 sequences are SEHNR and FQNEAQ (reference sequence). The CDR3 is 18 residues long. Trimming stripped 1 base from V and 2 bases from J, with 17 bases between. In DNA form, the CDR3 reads TGTGCCAGCAGCTTAGGAATTGGGGGACATACTAACACCGGGGAGCTGTTTTTT. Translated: CASSLGIGGHTNTGELFF.

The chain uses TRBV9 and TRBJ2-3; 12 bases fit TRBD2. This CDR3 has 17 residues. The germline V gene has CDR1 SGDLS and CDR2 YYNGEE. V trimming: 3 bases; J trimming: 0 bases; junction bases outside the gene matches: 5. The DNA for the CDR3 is TGTGCCAGCAGCGCCTGGACTAGCGGGAAAAGCACAGATACGCAGTATTTT. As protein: CASSAWTSGKSTDTQYF.